The clone carrying this TCR beta chain appeared a single time. The antigen remains undetermined. This sample stems from a study of cytomegalovirus exposure and HLA in healthy donors. General study points: Across donors, most TCRs were seen rarely, yet some public ones were widespread.

There are 14 residues in the CDR3. Germline loops: CDR1 WSHSY, CDR2 SAAADI. The germline V and J ends were trimmed by 4 bases and 2 bases, with 11 bases remaining between them. The data were produced by immunoSEQ multiplex PCR, yet TCRdb's version contains in-frame clones alone and is incomplete. The sample has some 230,000 clones; around 90% are singletons. This rearrangement joins TRBV10-2 to TRBJ1-1; D unclear. The source is a woman aged 18-30 years in good health and CMV-seronegative. Sequencing was performed on PBMCs. Here the CDR3 DNA reads TGCGCCAGCAGTGTAGGAGGAGGTAACACTGAAGCTTTCTTT. This encodes CASSVGGGNTEAFF.